This TCR beta chain was obtained from a study of technical replicates of blood from a handful of donors (dated by TCRdb to about 2017). About this clone: The clone's antigen remains unknown. The sample holds no much larger clone one base away, and base qualities are not on file.

Including cysteine and phenylalanine, the CDR3 has 13 amino acids. The kept DNA is CDR3 alone, 39 bases in frame from the first base. For CDR1 and CDR2, the germline V gene lists LGHNA and YSLEER. V is clipped by 0 bases and J by 5 bases, and the sequence between their germline boundaries is 8 bases long. Receptor libraries were prepared by the immunoSEQ multiplex PCR assay. Entries here come from immuneACCESS through TCRdb and include only in-frame sequences with V and J called. Some clones fail to appear in such tables; in the studies checked, an unresolved V gene covers under half of the shortfall, and the cause of the remainder is unknown. Counted in this sample were more than 75,000 clones; approximately 86% of them appeared once. Roughly 4.4% of the sample is held by the ten biggest clonotypes.

The chain couples TRBV4-3 to TRBJ2-7; perhaps TRBD2 is the D gene, with 5 bases matching. This sequence originates from a human donor in good health. Some clones in this sample may be carry-over from other donors' samples. The sequencing sample was made of PBMCs. The CDR3 here reads CASSQDYGNEQYF. The nucleotides read TGCGCCAGCAGCCAAGATTACGGGAACGAGCAGTACTTC.